These 29 T cell receptor beta chains were sequenced from one sample in a study of blood T cell repertoires in COVID-19. Profiled with immunoSEQ multiplex PCR; TCRdb holds only in-frame clones, not every one. The repertoire holds approximately 350,000 clones, about 90% seen once, with about 2.7% in the top ten. The sequencing input was PBMCs or T cells enriched from blood (not recorded which). Receptors were obtained from a woman in her 30s who had recovered from COVID-19.

This clone appeared once. The rearrangement links TRBV2 to TRBJ1-6; 10 nucleotides agree with TRBD1. The CDR3 has 15 residues. The trim removed 3 bases at V and 13 bases at J, leaving 9 bases unmatched. The germline gives CDR1 SNHLY, CDR2 FYNNEI. CDR3 region: CASSDYGTGVSPLHF. The CDR3 coding sequence is TGTGCCAGCAGTGATTACGGGACAGGGGTATCTCCCCTCCACTTT. Full variable domain (missing parts from reference TRBV2 and TRBJ1-6): EPEVTQTPSHQVTQMGQEVILRCVPISNHLYFYWYRQILGQKVEFLVSFYNNEISEKSEIFDDQFSVERPDGSNFTLKIRSTKLEDSAMYFCASSDYGTGVSPLHFGNGTRLTVT.

Only a few counts were recorded for this clone. In DNA form, the CDR3 reads TGTGCCAGCAGCTCCAGACTAGCGGGACCGTGGGAGCAGTACTTC. Translating it yields CASSSRLAGPWEQYF. The chain recombines TRBV11-2 with TRBJ2-7; 11 bases map to TRBD2. J gave up 7 bases and V 4 bases, and 9 bases lay outside the gene matches. The CDR3 loop spans 15 amino acids. CDR1 SGHAT and CDR2 FQNNGV come from the germline V gene. The full variable domain, with the rest looked up from reference TRBV11-2 and TRBJ2-7, is EAGVAQSPRYKIIEKRQSVAFWCNPISGHATLYWYQQILGQGPKLLIQFQNNGVVDDSQLPKDRFSAERLKGVDSTLKIQPAKLEDSAVYLCASSSRLAGPWEQYFGPGTRLTVT.

CDR3 sequence reads: CASSGGTALLWQYF. DNA of the CDR3: TGTGCCAGCAGTGGCGGGACAGCCCTACTCTGGCAGTACTTC. The chain employs TRBV28 and TRBJ2-7; D might be TRBD1 (7 bases). Germline V gene data show CDR1 as MDHEN and CDR2 as SYDVKM. The V end was cut by 5 bases, the J end by 9 bases, with 20 bases between. This CDR3 comprises 14 residues.

The chain couples TRBV10-3 to TRBJ2-2; 9 bases line up with TRBD1. CDR1 is ENHRY and CDR2 is SYGVKD in the germline V gene. The CDR3 has 19 residues. The J segment lost 3 bases and the V segment lost 0 bases, leaving 11 bases of the junction unmatched. CDR3 sequence (DNA): TGTGCCATCAGTGAGTCGTTCCCCATGACAGGGGGGGACACCGGGGAGCTGTTTTTT. Amino acid sequence: CAISESFPMTGGDTGELFF.

This clone was counted once. The V gene is TRBV28, the J gene TRBJ2-1; 7 nucleotides agree with TRBD2. Germline lookup yields CDR1 MDHEN and CDR2 SYDVKM. The CDR3 runs to 14 residues. V dropped 4 bases and J dropped 2; count of bases not matched to a gene: 2. The CDR3 here is CASSSSGTYNEQFF. Here the CDR3 DNA reads TGTGCCAGCAGTTCCAGCGGGACCTACAATGAGCAGTTCTTC.

This clone was picked up one time. The CDR3 nucleotides are TGTGCCAGTTCGGACAGGGGGGGAGATACGCAGTATTTT. Its translation: CASSDRGGDTQYF. The chain uses TRBV19 and TRBJ2-3; 10 bases agree with TRBD1. Germline CDR1 is LNHDA and CDR2 is SQIVND (reference sequence). The V and J ends lost 8 bases and 5 bases, in that order; junction bases with no gene match: 4. The CDR3 totals 13 residues.

This rearrangement joins TRBV10-3 to TRBJ2-7; a weak D match, TRBD2 (5 bases). The CDR3 sequence is 14 residues long. Trimming removed 2 bases at V and 0 bases at J, with 8 bases between. The germline gives CDR1 ENHRY, CDR2 SYGVKD. For the CDR3, the DNA is TGTGCCATCAGTGAGGGACTGAGCTCCTACGAGCAGTACTTC. Protein sequence: CAISEGLSSYEQYF.

In nucleotides, the CDR3 is TGTGCCAGTAGCTCCGGGACAGGGGGCAATCCTGGCTACACCTTC. Translated: CASSSGTGGNPGYTF. The chain combines TRBV19 with TRBJ1-2; 12 bases are shared with TRBD1. Germline loops: CDR1 LNHDA, CDR2 SQIVND (reference sequence). The CDR3 is 15 residues long. The junction had 9 bases not matched to a gene; V was cut back by 6 bases and J by 7 bases. The whole variable domain, filled in from reference TRBV19 and TRBJ1-2, reads DGGITQSPKYLFRKEGQNVTLSCEQNLNHDAMYWYRQDPGQGLRLIYYSQIVNDFQKGDIAEGYSVSREKKESFPLTVTSAQKNPTAFYLCASSSGTGGNPGYTFGSGTRLTVV.

This clone was detected only a few times. The chain combines TRBV28 with TRBJ2-2; a weak D match, TRBD1 (6 bases). Trimming took 1 base from V and 3 from J, leaving 12 bases between them. This CDR3 contains 16 residues. From germline, CDR1 is MDHEN and CDR2 SYDVKM. DNA for the CDR3: TGTGCCAGCAGTTTATTAAGGGGGTCCTACACCGGGGAGCTGTTTTTT. Its translation is CASSLLRGSYTGELFF.

The chain recombines TRBV19 with TRBJ1-1; D might be TRBD1 (5 bases). The CDR3 loop spans 14 amino acids. Trimming pared 3 bases from V and 4 bases from J, leaving 12 bases between. CDR1 LNHDA and CDR2 SQIVND come from the germline V gene (reference sequence). The CDR3 DNA follows: TGTGCCAGTAGTATTCGGACGGGGGTCACTGAAGCTTTCTTT. Its protein is CASSIRTGVTEAFF.

This chain uses TRBV2 with TRBJ2-7, with a tentative D call TRBD1 (5 bases). This CDR3 contains 12 residues. Germline values: CDR1 SNHLY, CDR2 FYNNEI. Trimming removed 4 bases from V and 6 bases from J, with 10 bases in between. The CDR3 DNA is TGTGCCAGCAGTGTTAAGGGGCGCGAGCAGTACTTC. Amino acids: CASSVKGREQYF.

The chain employs TRBV18 and TRBJ2-3, with D possibly matching TRBD1 (5 bases). The CDR3 spans 14 residues. Germline loops: CDR1 KGHSH, CDR2 LQKENI. The V end lost 0 bases, the J end lost 7 bases, and 11 bases lay between the germline ends. CDR3 in DNA: TGTGCCAGCTCACCACCTGACCCAGGGAATACGCAGTATTTT. Residues: CASSPPDPGNTQYF. The full variable domain, its missing parts supplied by reference TRBV18 and TRBJ2-3, is NAGVMQNPRHLVRRRGQEARLRCSPMKGHSHVYWYRQLPEEGLKFMVYLQKENIIDESGMPKERFSAEFPKEGPSILRIQQVVRGDSAAYFCASSPPDPGNTQYFGPGTRLTVL.

The J gene is TRBJ2-7, the V gene TRBV28; 13 bases are a match to TRBD2. From germline, CDR1 is MDHEN and CDR2 SYDVKM. V lost 2 bases and J lost 3; bases outside the gene matches: 1. This CDR3 comprises 15 residues. In DNA form, the CDR3 reads TGTGCCAGCAGTTTAGGGACTAGCGGGAACTACGAGCAGTACTTC. Its protein product is CASSLGTSGNYEQYF.

The CDR3 here is CASRIDGSSYNEQFF. The CDR3 bases are TGTGCCAGCCGAATTGACGGGAGCTCCTACAATGAGCAGTTCTTC. The chain is built from TRBV19 and TRBJ2-1; TRBD2 might be the D (6 bases). Germline CDR1 LNHDA, CDR2 SQIVND (reference sequence). The V and J ends lost 9 bases and 0 bases respectively, with 15 bases between them. This CDR3 contains 15 residues.

The chain combines TRBV5-6 with TRBJ2-1; TRBD2 agrees at 8 bases. Trimming at V came to 0 bases and at J to 6 bases, leaving 5 bases not matched to a gene. Germline CDR1 is SGHDT and CDR2 is YYEEEE. The CDR3 totals 15 residues. CDR3 DNA sequence: TGTGCCAGCAGCTTGGGACTAGCGCTTCGCAATGAGCAGTTCTTC. The encoded protein is CASSLGLALRNEQFF.

This clone was seen once. The gene calls are TRBV30 and TRBJ2-7; D possibly corresponds to TRBD2 (6 bases). The CDR3 loop spans 14 amino acids. The V end was cut by 0 bases, the J end by 2 bases, with 11 bases between. In germline, CDR1 is GTSNPN, CDR2 SVGIG (reference sequence). CDR3 coding DNA: TGTGCCTGGAGTGTCGGGGCGGGGCCCTACGAGCAGTACTTC. Residues: CAWSVGAGPYEQYF.

J is TRBJ2-1 and V is TRBV3-1 (or the pseudogene TRBV3-2); no clear D gene. V was trimmed by 4 bases and J by 5 bases, leaving 9 bases between them. The germline CDR1 and CDR2 sequences are LGHDT and YNNKEL (reference sequence). This CDR3 is 13 amino acids long. The CDR3 nucleotides read TGTGCCAGCAGCCTTTACAGTGACAATGAGCAGTTCTTC. It is translated as CASSLYSDNEQFF.

This chain links TRBV5-1 with TRBJ1-6, with no clear D. The CDR3 loop spans 15 amino acids. Germline-derived CDR1 and CDR2 are SGHRS and YFSETQ. The V gene lost 0 bases and the J gene lost 5 bases, with 9 bases spanning the gap. The CDR3 reads CASSLGQSHNSPLHF. The CDR3 bases are TGCGCCAGCAGCTTGGGGCAGTCCCATAATTCACCCCTCCACTTT. Supplemented by reference TRBV5-1 and TRBJ1-6, the full variable domain reads KAGVTQTPRYLIKTRGQQVTLSCSPISGHRSVSWYQQTPGQGLQFLFEYFSETQRNKGNFPGRFSGRQFSNSRSEMNVSTLELGDSALYLCASSLGQSHNSPLHFGNGTRLTVT.

The chain joins TRBV28 to TRBJ2-7, with TRBD1 identical over 8 bases. The ends lost 5 bases at V and 5 bases at J; junction bases unmatched: 8. This CDR3 has 14 amino acids. Germline V gene lookup returns CDR1 MDHEN and CDR2 SYDVKM. As DNA, the CDR3 is TGTGCCAGCAGTAGCGGACAGGGCAAGGACGAGCAGTACTTC. Residues: CASSSGQGKDEQYF.

V and J are TRBV4-2 and TRBJ2-2; D is possibly TRBD2 (6 bases). Germline lookup yields CDR1 LGHNA and CDR2 YNFKEQ. V lost 0 bases and J 1 base, leaving 15 bases between the germline ends. The CDR3 covers 18 residues. CDR3 sequence: CASSQDVSGVRNTGELFF. The CDR3, as DNA: TGTGCCAGCAGCCAAGACGTATCGGGAGTGAGGAACACCGGGGAGCTGTTTTTT.

V usage is TRBV11-2 and J usage is TRBJ2-7, with a weak D call TRBD2 (6 bases). Germline CDR1 and CDR2: SGHAT and FQNNGV. V shed 0 bases and J shed 3 bases, with 12 bases lying between them. This CDR3 comprises 15 residues. The CDR3 spells CASSLDGGPRYEQYF. CDR3 nucleotide sequence: TGTGCCAGCAGCTTAGACGGGGGTCCCCGCTACGAGCAGTACTTC.

J is TRBJ1-5 and V is TRBV4-1; possibly TRBD1 for D (5 bases). This CDR3 contains 17 residues. Trimming removed 1 base at V and 5 bases at J, with 18 bases between. Per the germline V gene, CDR1 is MGHRA and CDR2 is YSYEKL. The DNA of the CDR3 is TGCGCCAGCAGCCAAGGGTCAGGGCAGGGTGGAGATCAGCCCCAGCATTTT. This translates into CASSQGSGQGGDQPQHF.

V and J are TRBV2 and TRBJ2-1; 8 bases are shared with TRBD1. This CDR3 is built from 14 residues. The V gene's germline CDR1 is SNHLY and CDR2 FYNNEI. The V and J ends lost 3 bases and 2 bases, in that order; junction bases with no gene match: 0. The CDR3 loop is CASSEDRAYNEQFF. The CDR3, as DNA: TGTGCCAGCAGTGAGGACAGGGCCTACAATGAGCAGTTCTTC.

In its sample, this clone was seen once. The gene calls are TRBV7-2 and TRBJ1-3; D is ambiguous. This CDR3 contains 14 residues. Germline-derived CDR1 and CDR2 are SGHTA and FQGNSA. The V gene lost 1 base and the J gene lost 2 bases, with 6 bases spanning the gap. Here the CDR3 DNA reads TGTGCCAGCAGCTTAGGGCTTACTGGAAACACCATATATTTT. Protein product: CASSLGLTGNTIYF.

A note on this clone: Relative to the germline gene, one junction end is altered; a read error may explain this. The CDR3 loop is CASNLGAGGPNEQFF. The CDR3 nucleotides read TGTGCCAGCAATTTAGGGGCGGGGGGTCCGAATGAGCAGTTCTTC. The chain employs TRBV28 and TRBJ2-1; 8 bases are a match to TRBD2. Per the germline V gene, CDR1 is MDHEN and CDR2 is SYDVKM. This CDR3 has 15 amino acids. The full variable domain, with the rest looked up from reference TRBV28 and TRBJ2-1, is DVKVTQSSRYLVKRTGEKVFLECVQDMDHENMFWYRQDPGLGLRLIYFSYDVKMKEKGDIPEGYSVSREKKERFSLILESASTNQTSMYLCASNLGAGGPNEQFFGPGTRLTVL.

The gene calls are TRBV28 and TRBJ2-7, with TRBD2 matching over 8 bases. The CDR3 is made up of 14 amino acids. With V trimmed by 6 bases and J by 4 bases, 8 bases remained unmatched. From germline, CDR1 is MDHEN and CDR2 SYDVKM. CDR3 DNA sequence: TGTGCCAGCAGGCTTAGCGGGACCCAGTACGAGCAGTACTTC. Translated, it gives CASRLSGTQYEQYF.

The J gene is TRBJ2-1, the V gene TRBV7-2, with D perhaps matching TRBD1 (6 bases). This CDR3 comprises 13 residues. Trimming shortened V by 3 bases and J by 6 bases, and 9 bases separated the two germline ends. The germline CDR1 and CDR2 sequences are SGHTA and FQGNSA. The CDR3 bases are TGTGCCAGCAGCTTTGGCAGGGGCAATGAGCAGTTCTTC. Translated: CASSFGRGNEQFF.

The chain couples TRBV7-8 to TRBJ2-7; TRBD1 matches at 9 bases. Germline values: CDR1 SGHVS, CDR2 FQNEAQ. CDR3 length: 16 residues. V shed 4 bases, J shed 4 bases, and the junction held 11 bases outside the gene matches. CDR3 sequence reads: CASSSGPGQGPYEQYF. The DNA for the CDR3 is TGTGCCAGCAGCTCGGGACCGGGACAGGGACCGTACGAGCAGTACTTC.

The gene calls are TRBV19 and TRBJ2-1; TRBD2 matches at 8 bases. CDR1 is LNHDA and CDR2 is SQIVND in the germline V gene (reference sequence). The CDR3 is made up of 14 amino acids. V lost 7 bases and J lost 6; bases outside the gene matches: 8. This CDR3 is CASNQRGLPNEQFF. DNA of the CDR3: TGTGCCAGTAATCAGCGGGGGCTCCCCAATGAGCAGTTCTTC.